The 2 T cell receptor beta chains below come from one sample, sequenced in a study of shared clonotypes between healthy human individuals. It was CD45RO-negative cells, positively selected for CCR7, that made up naive CD8 cells, with terminally differentiated effector memory CD45RA+ cells excluded. The assay was immunoSEQ multiplex PCR, and TCRdb's table has in-frame clones only and misses some. The data contain roughly 2,000,000 clones, around 95% of them singletons. The source material was naive CD8+ T cells from PBMCs. The receptors here all came from a young man in good health. Some clones in this sample may be carry-over from other donors' samples.

The V gene is TRBV4-3, the J gene TRBJ2-5, with D perhaps matching TRBD1 or TRBD2 (5 bases each). The length of the CDR3 is 18 residues. CDR1 and CDR2 from the germline V gene are LGHNA and YSLEER. V was cut by 0 bases and J by 2 bases, with 19 bases left in between. The CDR3 loop reads CASSQDRRKKTEQETQYF. The CDR3 DNA is TGCGCCAGCAGCCAAGATAGGAGGAAAAAGACAGAACAAGAGACCCAGTACTTC.

This chain connects TRBV5-1 to TRBJ2-7; D tentatively fits TRBD1 or TRBD2 (5 bases each). The CDR3 has 15 residues. Trimming removed 4 bases from V and 5 bases from J, with 19 bases in between. Germline V gene lookup returns CDR1 SGHRS and CDR2 YFSETQ. CDR3 nucleotides: TGCGCCAGCAGCCAGGAGGTGGGGCGTAATCACGAGCAGTACTTC. Translation gives CASSQEVGRNHEQYF.